This entry features one T cell receptor (beta chain) sequence. The antigen is undetermined. This entry is derived from a study of OX40 agonist ivuxolimab in advanced cancers. About the research overall: Previous treatment with anti-PD-1, anti-PD-L1 or anti-CTLA-4 therapy was allowed; approximately 40% had received some.

Study-wide results and caveats: At 0.1 to 3.0 mg/kg and by week 6, CD4+ and CD8+ T cells in the blood had expanded clonally.

Generated by immunoSEQ multiplex PCR, the TCRdb table keeps only in-frame clones and is missing some. The sample includes under 90,000 clones, more than 80% of them seen just once. Sequencing used CD4+ or CD8+ T cells sorted from blood, obtained in a trial of the OX40 agonist ivuxolimab. The TCR was taken from an adult with an advanced solid tumor such as melanoma, head and neck, liver or kidney cancer.

The CDR3 nucleotides are TGTGCCAGCAGTTACTTGGGACAGCCCATTAACTATGGCTACACCTTC. This gives the protein CASSYLGQPINYGYTF. The J gene is TRBJ1-2, the V gene TRBV6-5; 7 nucleotides agree with TRBD1. The V segment lost 1 base and the J segment 1 base; nucleotides outside the gene matches: 6. This CDR3 region has 16 residues. Germline loops: CDR1 MNHEY, CDR2 SVGAGI.